This T cell receptor (beta chain) came from a study of CD8 T cells in ankylosing spondylitis. Overall study results and limits: Matched ankylosing spondylitis synovial fluid reportedly contained a significantly enriched population of disease-linked clones. Past research had described some motif variants in reactive arthritis synovial fluid and blood. What appeared characteristic of ankylosing spondylitis blood was a TCR beta motif of several highly homologous variants.

Molecular-barcoded quantitative 5'-RACE produced these TCR beta libraries. MiXCR, run by TCRdb on the 5' RACE reads, gives a single entry per CDR3 protein. The sample records hundreds of thousands of distinct CDR3 sequences, roughly 8.6% being singletons. The germline V gene encodes CDR1 SEHNR and CDR2 FQNEAQ (reference sequence). This CDR3 comprises 17 residues. The ends were cut back, 4 bases at V and 2 bases at J, with 21 bases in the middle. This clonotype appeared many times. The antigen remains undetermined. Sequencing used blood, either unsorted or a sorted T cell fraction (not recorded which). The source of this sequence is a male donor with ankylosing spondylitis or in good health (not recorded which). The rearrangement uses TRBV7-9 and TRBJ2-7; D is undetermined. The CDR3 protein is CASSYTPSSEMTYEQYF. CDR3 DNA: TGTGCCAGCAGCTACACCCCCTCGAGCGAGATGACCTACGAGCAGTACTTC. Full variable domain (missing parts from reference TRBV7-9 and TRBJ2-7): DTGVSQNPRHKITKRGQNVTFRCDPISEHNRLYWYRQTLGQGPEFLTYFQNEAQLEKSRLLSDRFSAERPKGSFSTLEIQRTEQGDSAMYLCASSYTPSSEMTYEQYFGPGTRLTVT.